The rows below give T cell receptor beta chains drawn from one sample of a study of T cell repertoires and HLA-DP antigens. Their target antigens are unknown. Assay used: immunoSEQ multiplex PCR; TCRdb lists only in-frame clones, some missing. The table lists 90,000 to 130,000 clones, around 93% of them singletons, with about 0.27% in the top ten. The specimen sequenced was CD4+ T cells from PBMCs. Receptor source: a woman younger than 30 in good health and CMV-seronegative. Each CDR3 is given with its conserved first and last residue. Each record gives: V gene, CDR3 length, CDR3 protein.

TRBV5-1	15	CASSAGTATAYGYTF
TRBV28	14	CASSLTRGNQPQHF
TRBV5-1	15	CASSPQAGGTYEQYF
TRBV7-3	14	CASSLGVAADTQYF
TRBV7-9	16	CASSLVRVRIQETQYF
TRBV2	14	CASRLRDRVEKLFF
TRBV19	14	CASRIRTAGVGYTF
TRBV4-2	15	CASSGGQGSNQPQHF
TRBV28	15	CASSSLGTGDHGYTF
TRBV5-6	17	CASSQPGLTSSGNTIYF
TRBV2	13	CASIRDEGQPQHF
TRBV6-6	14	CASSYSTGAYEQYF
TRBV5-1	17	CASSSRTGITSTDTQYF
TRBV6-5	14	CASNSGRGTDTQYF
TRBV28	18	CASSLGRLAGGPRETQYF
TRBV30	13	CAWSGGTVGTQYF
TRBV5-1	11	CASSKNNEQFF
TRBV7-3	17	CASAEGSLKGLMHGYTF
TRBV2	14	CASRGGQGVGTQYF
TRBV7-2	15	CASSPLVGYTGELFF
TRBV27	14	CASSFSGLNEKLFF
TRBV4-1	13	CASSPIGGYGYTF
TRBV28	14	CASSSYGGDYGYTF
TRBV28	12	CASSFEWDEQFF
TRBV2	12	CASREPNQPQHF
TRBV18	13	CASAQGAQGGYTF
TRBV5-4	13	CASSLPGEETQYF
TRBV9	19	CASSAPAGGELLKGNTIYF
TRBV4-1	16	CASSRGGGHFNQPQHF
TRBV5-1	15	CASSLGEAVRNEQFF
TRBV7-3	14	CASSYQGNDNEQFF
TRBV2	13	CASAGTGRWPQHF
TRBV7-2	14	CASSPGTSGVAQYF
TRBV18	15	CASSPRERGGYGYTF